The T cell receptor beta chain described here comes from a study of cytomegalovirus exposure and HLA in healthy donors. The study's findings and limits: In a later analysis, TCR association rates varied by HLA locus: DRB1 most, HLA-C fewest. Productive status was seen about 87% or about 30% of the time for most TCR beta V segments in an earlier analysis.

V lost 3 bases, J lost 4 bases, and 12 bases stayed unmatched. CDR1 is SGDLS and CDR2 is YYNGEE in the germline V gene. This CDR3 is built from 18 residues. Concerning this clone itself: Its antigen is as yet unknown.

With 60 Vbeta and 13 Jbeta primers, the PCR was carried out. Assay used: immunoSEQ multiplex PCR; TCRdb lists only in-frame clones, some missing. The table shows 150,000 to 200,000 clones, with about two thirds occurring only once. The chain combines TRBV9 with TRBJ2-3; 12 nucleotides agree with TRBD2. The receptor's source is a woman younger than 30 in good health and CMV-seropositive. Sequenced sample: PBMCs. The CDR3 is CASSGSGLAGGPADTQYF. In nucleotides, the CDR3 is TGTGCCAGCAGCGGGTCAGGGCTAGCGGGGGGGCCCGCAGATACGCAGTATTTT.